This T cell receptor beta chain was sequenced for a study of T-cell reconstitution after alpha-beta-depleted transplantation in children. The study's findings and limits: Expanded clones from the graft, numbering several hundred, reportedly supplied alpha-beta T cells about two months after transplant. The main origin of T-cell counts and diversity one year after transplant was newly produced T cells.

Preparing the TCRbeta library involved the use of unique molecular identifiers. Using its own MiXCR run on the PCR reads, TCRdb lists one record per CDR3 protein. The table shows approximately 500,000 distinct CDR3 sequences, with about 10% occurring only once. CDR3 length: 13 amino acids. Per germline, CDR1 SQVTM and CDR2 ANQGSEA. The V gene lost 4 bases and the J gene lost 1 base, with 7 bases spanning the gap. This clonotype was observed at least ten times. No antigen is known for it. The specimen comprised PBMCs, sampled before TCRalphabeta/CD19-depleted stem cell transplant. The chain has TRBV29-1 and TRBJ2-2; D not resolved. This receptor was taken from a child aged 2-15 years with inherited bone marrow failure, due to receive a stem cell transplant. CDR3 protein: CSVVLGNTGELFF. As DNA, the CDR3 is TGCAGCGTTGTGCTAGGGAACACCGGGGAGCTGTTTTTT.